The clone carrying this T cell receptor beta chain was seen just once. The antigen remains undetermined. This sample is part of a study of Graves' ophthalmopathy and Graves' hyperthyroidism. Across the study: Hyperthyroidism counted as stable given no ophthalmopathy within 18 months of follow-up. Study-wide results and caveats: Most thyroid clonotypes expanded beyond 0.001 frequency were also found in blood.

Enrolled hyperthyroidism patients had a new diagnosis, a duration under 2 months, and an age of 18 to 65. Researchers turned away patients with other autoimmune diseases, uncontrolled infections, pregnancy or lactation. Amplification from RNA transcripts yielded the TCR beta CDR3 regions. The first round was an RT-PCR with HTBI primers, and the second round was a multiplex PCR. MiXCR, applied by TCRdb to the multiplex PCR reads, yields one record per CDR3 protein. This sample has around 1,000,000 distinct CDR3 sequences; about 36% occur once, and the top ten carry 11%. In germline, CDR1 is SGHRS, CDR2 YFSETQ. V lost 0 bases and J lost 5; bases outside the gene matches: 5. The CDR3 consists of 17 residues.

The chain employs TRBV5-1 and TRBJ2-2; TRBD1 matches 12 bases. Source material: peripheral blood or thyroid tissue (not recorded which). This TCR was sampled from an adult man with Graves' hyperthyroidism. The CDR3: CASSLGGQGARTGELFF. In DNA form, the CDR3 reads TGCGCCAGCAGCTTGGGGGGACAGGGGGCGCGGACCGGGGAGCTGTTTTTT.